Listed here are 3 T cell receptor beta chains from one sample, sequenced in a study of lymphopenia after photon versus proton radiotherapy (dated by TCRdb to between 2018 and 2021). Libraries were made using the immunoSEQ multiplex PCR assay. The table comes from immuneACCESS by way of TCRdb, which keeps in-frame sequences with V and J called. Part of the clones is missing from these tables; in studies checked, under half for an unresolved V gene and the rest for unknown reasons. The sample yields under 80,000 clones; around 85% were counted once. About 2% of the sample goes to the ten largest clones. This specimen consisted of peripheral blood, obtained from a patient treated with photon-based radiotherapy. Receptors originate from a middle-aged man with gastric cancer.

J is TRBJ2-3 and V is TRBV4-2; no reliable D call. The CDR3 is 15 residues long. Trimming removed 0 bases from V and 1 base from J, with 8 bases in between. The V gene's germline CDR1 is LGHNA and CDR2 YNFKEQ. CDR3 sequence (DNA): TGTGCCAGCAGCCAAGAGCCCCACGGCACAGATACGCAGTATTTT. Encoded protein: CASSQEPHGTDTQYF.

The V and J genes are TRBV9 and TRBJ2-3; D is perhaps TRBD1 (6 bases). The CDR3 covers 16 residues. CDR1 SGDLS and CDR2 YYNGEE come from the germline V gene. The V end was cut by 3 bases, the J end by 3 bases, with 17 bases between. The DNA of the CDR3 is TGTGCCAGCAGCGCTAACCAAGACAGGAGGACAGATACGCAGTATTTT. It translates to CASSANQDRRTDTQYF. The complete variable domain, with remaining parts taken from reference TRBV9 and TRBJ2-3, reads DSGVTQTPKHLITATGQRVTLRCSPRSGDLSVYWYQQSLDQGLQFLIQYYNGEERAKGNILERFSAQQFPDLHSELNLSSLELGDSALYFCASSANQDRRTDTQYFGPGTRLTVL.

The chain joins TRBV4-1 to TRBJ1-2; a weak D match, TRBD1 (5 bases). The CDR3 extends over 13 amino acids. With 0 bases removed from V and 8 bases from J, the gap between germline ends came to 10 bases. The germline V gene encodes CDR1 MGHRA and CDR2 YSYEKL. The CDR3 coding sequence is TGCGCCAGCAGCCAAGAGACAGAGGAGGGCTACACCTTC. Amino acids: CASSQETEEGYTF.